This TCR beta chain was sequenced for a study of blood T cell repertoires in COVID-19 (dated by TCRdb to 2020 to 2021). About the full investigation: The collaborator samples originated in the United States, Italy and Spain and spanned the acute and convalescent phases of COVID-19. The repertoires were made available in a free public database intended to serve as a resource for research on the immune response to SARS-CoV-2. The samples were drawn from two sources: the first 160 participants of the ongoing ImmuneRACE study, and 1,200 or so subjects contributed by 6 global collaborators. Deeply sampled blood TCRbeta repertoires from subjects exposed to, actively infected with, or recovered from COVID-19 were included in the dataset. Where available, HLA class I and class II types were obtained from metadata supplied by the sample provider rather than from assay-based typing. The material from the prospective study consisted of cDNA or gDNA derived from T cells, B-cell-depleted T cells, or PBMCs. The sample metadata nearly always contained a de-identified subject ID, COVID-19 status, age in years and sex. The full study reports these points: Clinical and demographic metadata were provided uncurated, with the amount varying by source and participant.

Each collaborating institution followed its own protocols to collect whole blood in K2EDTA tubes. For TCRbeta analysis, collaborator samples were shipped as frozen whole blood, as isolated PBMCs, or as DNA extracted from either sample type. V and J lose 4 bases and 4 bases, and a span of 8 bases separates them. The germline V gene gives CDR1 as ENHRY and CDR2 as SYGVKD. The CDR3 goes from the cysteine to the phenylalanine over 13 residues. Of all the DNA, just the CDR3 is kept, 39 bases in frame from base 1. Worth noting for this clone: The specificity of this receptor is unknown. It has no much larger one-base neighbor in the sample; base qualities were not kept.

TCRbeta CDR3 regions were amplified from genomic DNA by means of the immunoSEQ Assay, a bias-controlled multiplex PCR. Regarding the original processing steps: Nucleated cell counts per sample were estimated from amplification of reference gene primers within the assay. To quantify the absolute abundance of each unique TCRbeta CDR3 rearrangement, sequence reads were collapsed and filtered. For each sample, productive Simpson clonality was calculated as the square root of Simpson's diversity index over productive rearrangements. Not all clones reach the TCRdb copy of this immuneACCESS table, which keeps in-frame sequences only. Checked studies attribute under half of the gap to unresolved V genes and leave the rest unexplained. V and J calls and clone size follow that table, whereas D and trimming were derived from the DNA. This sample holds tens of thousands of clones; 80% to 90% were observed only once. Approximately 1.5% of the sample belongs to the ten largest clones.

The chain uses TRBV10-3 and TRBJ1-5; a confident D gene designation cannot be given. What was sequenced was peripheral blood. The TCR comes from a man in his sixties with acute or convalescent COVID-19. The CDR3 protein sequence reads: CAISGEVNQPQHF. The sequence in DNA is TGTGCCATCAGTGGCGAGGTGAATCAGCCCCAGCATTTT.